What follows is one T cell receptor beta chain and its context. Antigen: not known. Prepared TCR beta cDNA libraries contained unique molecular identifiers. Each CDR3 protein is one row after TCRdb ran MiXCR on the PCR reads. Among roughly 870,000 distinct CDR3 sequences, approximately 57% were seen once, and the ten largest hold around 4.5%. Germline CDR1 and CDR2: MNHEY and SVGAGI. The CDR3 runs 15 residues. Trimming cost V 5 bases and J 5 bases, with 19 bases left between them. The source of the sample is a study of post-analysis software for immune sequencing data. In the study overall: Courses of disease covered relapsing-remitting, secondary progressive and progressive-relapsing multiple sclerosis. Study-level results: When patients were compared with controls, four to six TRBV segments were more frequent, TRBV5-6, TRBV5-1 and TRBV20-1 among them.

The source of this sequence is a girl aged 10 to 17 with multiple sclerosis. V and J are TRBV6-5 and TRBJ2-7; tentatively, D is TRBD1 or TRBD2 (5 bases each). The sample taken for sequencing was blood. CDR3 nucleotide sequence: TGTGCCAGCAGTCCCCGGGACGGAGGAGGTAACGAGCAGTACTTC. Amino acids: CASSPRDGGGNEQYF.